These 23 T cell receptor beta chains were all obtained from the same sample, sequenced in a study of T-cell reconstitution after alpha-beta-depleted transplantation in children. TCRbeta library preparation incorporated unique molecular identifiers. From the PCR reads, TCRdb called clonotypes with MiXCR, one entry per CDR3 protein. This table holds about 640,000 distinct CDR3 sequences, 10% to 15% found once. The specimen comprised PBMCs, mostly from graft donor cells, sampled 360 days after TCRalphabeta/CD19-depleted stem cell transplant. These receptors were taken from a male patient younger than 18 who had a stem cell transplant for acute myeloid leukemia, so the T cells may come from the graft donor.

The V and J genes are TRBV5-1 and TRBJ2-4; D perhaps matches TRBD2 (5 bases). The CDR3 totals 15 residues. V was clipped by 1 base and J by 3 bases, with 11 bases between them. Germline lookup yields CDR1 SGHRS and CDR2 YFSETQ. CDR3 nucleotide sequence: TGCGCCAGCAGCTTGTGGGGAGACGGCAAAAACATTCAGTACTTC. Its translation: CASSLWGDGKNIQYF.

This chain links TRBV27 with TRBJ2-2, with 7 bases matching TRBD2. J was trimmed by 6 bases and V by 3 bases; bases with no gene match: 10. Germline CDR1 MNHEY, CDR2 SMNVEV (reference sequence). CDR3 length equals 16 residues. CDR3 loop: CASSFRWEGTSGELFF. The CDR3 DNA reads TGTGCCAGCAGTTTCAGGTGGGAGGGGACCTCCGGGGAGCTGTTTTTT.

This clonotype was observed a few times. The CDR3 protein is CATSDGPGQGSQQYF. In DNA form, the CDR3 reads TGTGCCACCAGTGATGGCCCGGGACAGGGGTCTCAGCAGTACTTC. The chain carries TRBV24-1 and TRBJ2-7; 10 bases match TRBD1. The CDR3 consists of 15 residues. The germline CDR1 and CDR2 sequences are KGHDR and SFDVKD. After removal of 3 bases from V and 8 bases from J, the junction contained 9 bases not matched to a gene.

This clonotype has more than one count but fewer than ten. Here the CDR3 reads CSVRITDTQYF. For the CDR3, the DNA is TGCAGCGTTCGAATCACAGATACGCAGTATTTT. The gene calls are TRBV29-1 and TRBJ2-3; no definite D call. There are 11 residues in the CDR3. Trimming removed 5 bases from V and 2 bases from J, with 5 bases in between. The germline V gene has CDR1 SQVTM and CDR2 ANQGSEA.

This clonotype was counted between two and nine times. This sequence joins TRBV20-1 and TRBJ2-7; maybe TRBD1 (5 bases). The CDR3 has 13 residues. V lost 4 bases and J 2 bases, leaving 12 bases between the germline ends. Germline V gives CDR1 DFQATT, CDR2 SNEGSKA (reference sequence). CDR3 nucleotide sequence: TGCAGTGCTATCGGCAGGGCCCCCTACGAGCAGTACTTC. Amino acids: CSAIGRAPYEQYF.

This clonotype occurred many times. The V call is TRBV27, the J call TRBJ2-5; TRBD1 agrees at 8 bases. J was trimmed by 5 bases and V by 5 bases; bases with no gene match: 7. The CDR3 covers 14 residues. Per germline, CDR1 MNHEY and CDR2 SMNVEV (reference sequence). The CDR3 here is CASSGYRGKETQYF. CDR3 bases: TGTGCCAGCAGTGGATACAGGGGGAAGGAGACCCAGTACTTC.

V usage is TRBV20-1 and J usage is TRBJ2-5; 12 nucleotides align to TRBD2. This CDR3 spans 15 amino acids. With 5 bases clipped from V and 5 bases from J, the junction kept 9 bases outside the gene matches. CDR1 and CDR2 from the germline V gene are DFQATT and SNEGSKA (reference sequence). For the CDR3, the DNA is TGCAGTGCTTCCAGACTAGCGGGAGTCAGGGAGACCCAGTACTTC. This encodes CSASRLAGVRETQYF.

There are a few counts of this clonotype. The V and J genes are TRBV28 and TRBJ2-3; a weak D match, TRBD2 (6 bases). The CDR3 is 17 residues long. CDR1 MDHEN and CDR2 SYDVKM come from the germline V gene. V lost 2 bases, J lost 0 bases, and 15 bases lay in between. The CDR3 loop is CASSLPRELASTDTQYF. The CDR3 coding sequence is TGTGCCAGCAGTTTACCCCGGGAGCTAGCTAGCACAGATACGCAGTATTTT.

The chain couples TRBV2 to TRBJ2-7; 7 nucleotides match TRBD1. The germline CDR1 and CDR2 sequences are SNHLY and FYNNEI. The CDR3 is 14 residues long. The J segment lost 6 bases and the V segment lost 2 bases, leaving 7 bases of the junction unmatched. Written as DNA, the CDR3 is TGTGCCAGCAGTGAACCGAGGGGGCGCGGCGAGCAGTACTTC. This encodes CASSEPRGRGEQYF.

This clonotype was recorded a few times. This chain connects TRBV10-3 to TRBJ2-7; D call uncertain. The CDR3 consists of 13 residues. V lost 3 bases and J lost 3, with 9 bases in between. Germline V gene sequence: CDR1 ENHRY, CDR2 SYGVKD. The CDR3 here is CAISEYRNYEQYF. The CDR3 DNA sequence: TGTGCCATCAGTGAATACCGGAACTACGAGCAGTACTTC.

The chain combines TRBV6-5 with TRBJ2-3; possible D gene TRBD1, 7 bases. This CDR3 contains 17 residues. The germline gives CDR1 MNHEY, CDR2 SVGAGI. Trimming pared 4 bases from V and 1 base from J, leaving 18 bases between. The CDR3 sequence: CASSFSRGWEGTDTQYF. In DNA form, the CDR3 reads TGTGCCAGCAGTTTCTCCAGGGGGTGGGAGGGCACAGATACGCAGTATTTT.

A few counts support this clonotype. The chain carries TRBV20-1 and TRBJ2-4; no clear D gene. Germline CDR1 and CDR2: DFQATT and SNEGSKA (reference sequence). CDR3 size: 15 residues. V lost 1 base to trimming and J lost 0 bases, with 10 bases between them. The CDR3 loop is CSARVVFLAKNIQYF. The CDR3 DNA reads as TGCAGTGCTAGAGTGGTGTTTCTAGCCAAAAACATTCAGTACTTC.

Only a few counts were recorded for this clonotype. The CDR3 loop is CSVHSGRGYEQYF. The CDR3 bases are TGCAGCGTTCATAGCGGGAGGGGCTACGAGCAGTACTTC. The V call is TRBV29-1, the J call TRBJ2-7, with 11 positions matching TRBD2. The CDR3 length is 13 residues. Trimming took 5 bases from V and 3 from J; bases not matched to a gene: 3. Germline loops: CDR1 SQVTM, CDR2 ANQGSEA.

This clonotype has just a few counts. The chain links TRBV7-9 to TRBJ2-3; perhaps TRBD2 as D (5 bases). CDR1 and CDR2 from the germline V gene are SEHNR and FQNEAQ (reference sequence). CDR3 size: 14 residues. The V gene lost 10 bases and the J gene lost 0 bases, with 14 bases spanning the gap. In nucleotides, the CDR3 is TGTGCCACCAATTGGGGAGAGAGCACAGATACGCAGTATTTT. Residues: CATNWGESTDTQYF.

This clonotype was seen a handful of times. One end of the junction does not line up with germline, which may come from a read error. V is TRBV5-1 and J is TRBJ2-5; TRBD1 matches 8 bases. The CDR3 consists of 12 residues. From germline, CDR1 is SGHRS and CDR2 YFSETQ. DNA of the CDR3: TGCGCCAGCAGCTCACCGACAGGGGTTGGCGTCTTC. Amino acids: CASSSPTGVGVF. The whole variable domain, remainder taken from reference TRBV5-1 and TRBJ2-5, is KAGVTQTPRYLIKTRGQQVTLSCSPISGHRSVSWYQQTPGQGLQFLFEYFSETQRNKGNFPGRFSGRQFSNSRSEMNVSTLELGDSALYLCASSSPTGVGVFGPGTRLLVL.

There are many counts of this clonotype. The V gene is TRBV12-3 or TRBV12-4, the J gene TRBJ2-7; unclear D gene. Trimming took 2 bases from V and 3 from J, leaving 11 bases between them. This CDR3 has 14 residues. CDR3 amino acids: CASSLPLLGYEQYF. CDR3 nucleotide sequence: TGTGCCAGCAGTTTACCCCTCCTAGGCTACGAGCAGTACTTC.

The chain employs TRBV5-5 and TRBJ2-2, with D possibly called TRBD1 or TRBD2 (5 bases each). This CDR3 has 15 residues. The V gene's germline CDR1 is SGHKS and CDR2 YYEKEE (reference sequence). V was cut by 1 base and J by 4 bases, with 11 bases left in between. The CDR3 bases are TGTGCCAGCAGCTTGCGGTCCGGGGCCACCGGGGAGCTGTTTTTT. It codes for CASSLRSGATGELFF.

This chain uses TRBV12-3 or TRBV12-4 with TRBJ2-3; 11 bases align to TRBD1. This CDR3 contains 20 residues. With 6 bases clipped from V and 2 bases from J, the junction kept 19 bases outside the gene matches. CDR3 nucleotide sequence: TGTGCCAGCAGCATTCCGAGAGGACAGGGGGCCGAACGCCACACAGATACGCAGTATTTT. Translation gives CASSIPRGQGAERHTDTQYF.

This clonotype was counted ten times or more. The chain recombines TRBV12-3 or TRBV12-4 with TRBJ2-7; the D gene could be TRBD1 or TRBD2 (5 bases each). Trimming removed 3 bases from V and 6 bases from J, with 9 bases in between. The CDR3 loop spans 12 amino acids. The CDR3 sequence: CASSLAGAEQYF. As DNA, the CDR3 is TGTGCCAGCAGTTTGGCCGGGGCCGAGCAGTACTTC.

There are a few counts of this clonotype. The genes are TRBV12-3 or TRBV12-4 and TRBJ2-2; 8 bases map to TRBD1. The CDR3 consists of 16 residues. J was trimmed by 5 bases and V by 7 bases; bases with no gene match: 12. The CDR3 DNA is TGTGCCAGCACTTGGGGCAGGGGGCTAGGGACCGGGGAGCTGTTTTTT. Encoded protein: CASTWGRGLGTGELFF.

The chain links TRBV7-8 to TRBJ2-7; D possibly corresponds to TRBD2 (7 bases). This CDR3 comprises 15 residues. Germline assignment: CDR1 SGHVS and CDR2 FQNEAQ. Between the trimmed V and J ends, which lost 8 bases and 4 bases, there was a span of 21 bases. As DNA, the CDR3 is TGTGCCAGCGAAGGGGGTTCGGGGCGGGGGTACGAGCAGTACTTC. It specifies CASEGGSGRGYEQYF.

V gene TRBV13 combines with J gene TRBJ2-7, with D possibly matching TRBD1 (6 bases). There are 13 residues in the CDR3. Deletions cut 4 bases from V and 5 bases from J, with 12 bases between. Per germline, CDR1 PRHDT and CDR2 FYEKMQ (reference sequence). This chain's CDR3 is CASSSATGNEQYF. DNA of the CDR3: TGTGCCAGCAGCTCCGCCACAGGGAACGAGCAGTACTTC.

This chain connects TRBV18 to TRBJ2-2; D is unclear. The V and J ends lost 2 bases and 1 base respectively, with 8 bases between them. This CDR3 is built from 15 residues. The germline gives CDR1 KGHSH, CDR2 LQKENI. CDR3 residues: CASSPRPRNTGELFF. In nucleotides, the CDR3 is TGTGCCAGCTCACCAAGACCCAGGAACACCGGGGAGCTGTTTTTT.